This T cell receptor (beta chain) appears in the sequencing data of a study of T cell responses to AZD1222 COVID-19 vaccine. Notes on the study in general: Repertoires in all cases were sampled only once the peak T cell response had passed.

This clone turned up a few times. What it binds is unknown. The CDR3 extends over 12 amino acids. CDR1 LGHDT and CDR2 YNNKEL come from the germline V gene (reference sequence). V lost 4 bases and J 10 bases, leaving 14 bases between the germline ends. Assay used: immunoSEQ multiplex PCR; TCRdb lists only in-frame clones, some missing. The sample shows 65,000 to 70,000 clones, roughly four fifths of them seen only once. The source is an adult in good health. This specimen was peripheral blood, taken on day 0 of AZD1222 vaccination. The chain recombines TRBV3-1 (or the pseudogene TRBV3-2) with TRBJ2-7; D might be TRBD2 (6 bases). The CDR3 DNA reads as TGTGCCAGCAGCCTTGGAGGGTCTCTACAGTACTTC. It codes for CASSLGGSLQYF.